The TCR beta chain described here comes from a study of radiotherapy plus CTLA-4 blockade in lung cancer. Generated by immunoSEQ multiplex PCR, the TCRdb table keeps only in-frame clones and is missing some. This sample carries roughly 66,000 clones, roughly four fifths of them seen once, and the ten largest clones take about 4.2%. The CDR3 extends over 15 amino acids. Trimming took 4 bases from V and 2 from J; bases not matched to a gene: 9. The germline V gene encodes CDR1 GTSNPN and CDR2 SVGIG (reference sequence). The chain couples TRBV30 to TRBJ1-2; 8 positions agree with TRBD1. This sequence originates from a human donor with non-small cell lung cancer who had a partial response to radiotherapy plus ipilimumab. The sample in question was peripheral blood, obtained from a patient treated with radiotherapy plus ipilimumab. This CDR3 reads CAWIPPRGLNYGYTF. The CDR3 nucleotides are TGTGCCTGGATACCTCCCAGGGGGCTGAACTATGGCTACACCTTC.